These 30 T cell receptor beta chains share one sample of origin, sequenced in a study of cytomegalovirus exposure and HLA in healthy donors. Amplification used 60 Vbeta primers and 13 Jbeta primers. Assay used: immunoSEQ multiplex PCR; TCRdb lists only in-frame clones, some missing. Of approximately 100,000 clones in the sample, about 79% were seen once. The sequenced material came from PBMCs. The receptors derive from a human donor in good health.

This clone was detected a few times. This sequence joins TRBV4-2 and TRBJ2-7, with TRBD1 identical over 8 bases. The CDR3 consists of 15 residues. Germline V lookup: CDR1 LGHNA, CDR2 YNFKEQ. The J segment lost 1 base and the V segment lost 0 bases, leaving 2 bases of the junction unmatched. This CDR3 is CASSQEGTGSYEQYF. The CDR3 DNA reads TGTGCCAGCAGCCAAGAAGGGACAGGATCCTACGAGCAGTACTTC.

V and J are TRBV29-1 and TRBJ2-7; possible D gene TRBD1, 6 bases. Germline loops: CDR1 SQVTM, CDR2 ANQGSEA. This CDR3 contains 12 residues. V lost 5 bases, J lost 6 bases, and 14 bases lay in between. Here the CDR3 DNA reads TGCAGCGTTCCAATAACAGGGACCGAGCAGTACTTC. Translation: CSVPITGTEQYF.

This clone was counted only a few times. The chain recombines TRBV5-4 with TRBJ2-1; 9 bases map to TRBD2. In germline, CDR1 is SGHNT, CDR2 YYREEE (reference sequence). The CDR3 is 15 amino acids. Trimming cost V 2 bases and J 6 bases; bases outside gene matches: 6. DNA of the CDR3: TGTGCCAGCAGCTTTTTCGCGGGAGGGGCCAATGAGCAGTTCTTC. Amino acids: CASSFFAGGANEQFF.

This clone was observed a single time. The V call is TRBV6-1, the J call TRBJ1-5; TRBD1 aligns across 10 bases. The junction had 6 bases not matched to a gene; V was cut back by 4 bases and J by 3 bases. In germline, CDR1 is MNHNS, CDR2 SASEGT. CDR3 length equals 16 residues. CDR3 nucleotides: TGTGCCAGCAGTGCCTGGGACAGGGGTAACAATCAGCCCCAGCATTTT. This translates into CASSAWDRGNNQPQHF.

This chain connects TRBV6-1 to TRBJ2-7, with unresolved D. The CDR3 is made up of 13 amino acids. V dropped 6 bases and J dropped 2 bases, with 11 bases sitting between them. CDR1 is MNHNS, CDR2 SASEGT, per germline. CDR3 loop: CASRWAPTYEQYF. DNA of the CDR3: TGTGCCAGCAGATGGGCTCCAACCTACGAGCAGTACTTC.

The CDR3, as DNA: TGTGCCAGCAGCTTAACCAGGGATCAGCCCCAGCATTTT. Translation: CASSLTRDQPQHF. V and J are TRBV7-6 and TRBJ1-5; D possibly corresponds to TRBD1 (5 bases). CDR3 size: 13 residues. The germline gives CDR1 SGHVS, CDR2 FNYEAQ. The V and J ends lost 2 bases and 5 bases respectively, with 7 bases between them.

The CDR3 coding sequence is TGTGCCAGCAGCTTACGGACCCCCGGGGGCTACGAGCAGTACTTC. This gives the protein CASSLRTPGGYEQYF. This sequence joins TRBV7-2 and TRBJ2-7, with TRBD2 as a possible D gene (6 bases). V was clipped by 2 bases and J by 3 bases, with 14 bases between them. The CDR3 covers 15 residues. Per germline, CDR1 SGHTA and CDR2 FQGNSA.

This rearrangement joins TRBV2 to TRBJ2-5; 10 bases line up with TRBD1. The CDR3 extends over 15 amino acids. The V gene's germline CDR1 is SNHLY and CDR2 FYNNEI. The V segment lost 5 bases and the J segment 6 bases; nucleotides outside the gene matches: 9. The CDR3 spells CASSYRQGAVQTQYF. Here the CDR3 DNA reads TGTGCCAGCAGTTATCGACAGGGGGCGGTTCAGACCCAGTACTTC.

The chain joins TRBV21-1 to TRBJ1-1. TRBV21-1 is deemed a pseudogene. CDR3 length: 17 residues. CDR3 DNA sequence: TGTGCCAGCAGCAAAAATGGGTCCAAGGGAGGGAACACTGAAGCTTTCTTT. Its translation: CASSKNGSKGGNTEAFF.

This rearrangement joins TRBV5-1 to TRBJ2-1, with D possibly being TRBD1 (6 bases). Deletions cut 4 bases from V and 5 bases from J, with 10 bases between. The CDR3 contains 13 residues. Germline V lookup: CDR1 SGHRS, CDR2 YFSETQ. In DNA, the CDR3 is TGCGCCAGCAGCGCCGGACAGAACAATGAGCAGTTCTTC. Its protein is CASSAGQNNEQFF.

The chain links TRBV7-2 to TRBJ2-3; 8 bases fit TRBD1. CDR3 length: 14 residues. V was clipped by 4 bases and J by 5 bases; unmatched bases: 5. CDR1 and CDR2 (germline): SGHTA, FQGNSA. In DNA form, the CDR3 reads TGTGCCAGCAGCTGGGGGACAGGTATAGATACGCAGTATTTT. Protein sequence: CASSWGTGIDTQYF. The variable domain in full, completed from reference TRBV7-2 and TRBJ2-3, reads GAGVSQSPSNKVTEKGKDVELRCDPISGHTALYWYRQSLGQGLEFLIYFQGNSAPDKSGLPSDRFSAERTGGSVSTLTIQRTQQEDSAVYLCASSWGTGIDTQYFGPGTRLTVL.

As concerns this clone: One junction end disagrees with the germline gene, perhaps due to a read error. The chain recombines TRBV7-9 with TRBJ1-4; perhaps TRBD1 as D (6 bases). There are 14 residues in the CDR3. CDR1 is SEHNR and CDR2 is FQNEAQ in the germline V gene (reference sequence). The CDR3 spells CVSSLAQGAEKLFF. As DNA, the CDR3 is TGTGTCAGCAGCTTAGCACAGGGAGCTGAAAAACTGTTTTTT.

This clone was counted a few times. V gene TRBV6-5 combines with J gene TRBJ2-7; no definite D call. Germline V gene data show CDR1 as MNHEY and CDR2 as SVGAGI. This CDR3 region has 13 residues. Trimming pared 5 bases from V and 1 base from J, leaving 9 bases between. CDR3 sequence reads: CASSEAESYEQYF. The CDR3 region has the DNA TGTGCCAGCAGTGAGGCTGAATCCTACGAGCAGTACTTC.

The chain combines TRBV7-9 with TRBJ2-3; no reliable D call. V was trimmed by 2 bases and J by 4 bases, leaving 7 bases between them. Germline assignment: CDR1 SEHNR and CDR2 FQNEAQ (reference sequence). The CDR3 spans 13 residues. The CDR3 protein is CASSLSVPDTQYF. CDR3 in DNA: TGTGCCAGCAGCTTATCGGTTCCAGATACGCAGTATTTT.

The CDR3 is CASSPVGVSAGELFF. The CDR3 nucleotides are TGTGCCAGCAGCCCAGTGGGAGTGTCCGCCGGGGAGCTGTTTTTT. V usage is TRBV5-4 and J usage is TRBJ2-2, with TRBD2 as a possible D gene (5 bases). The CDR3 is made up of 15 amino acids. Germline CDR1 SGHNT, CDR2 YYREEE (reference sequence). V shed 4 bases and J shed 6 bases, with 16 bases lying between them. Filled out from reference TRBV5-4 and TRBJ2-2, the complete variable domain reads ETGVTQSPTHLIKTRGQQVTLRCSSQSGHNTVSWYQQALGQGPQFIFQYYREEENGRGNFPPRFSGLQFPNYSSELNVNALELDDSALYLCASSPVGVSAGELFFGEGSRLTVL.

This chain links TRBV5-1 with TRBJ2-2, with 11 bases lining up with TRBD1. This CDR3 spans 15 amino acids. With V trimmed by 4 bases and J by 4 bases, 3 bases remained unmatched. In germline, CDR1 is SGHRS, CDR2 YFSETQ. DNA of the CDR3: TGCGCCAGCAGCAGAGGACAGGGGGCCACCGGGGAGCTGTTTTTT. Protein: CASSRGQGATGELFF.

V gene TRBV30 combines with J gene TRBJ2-3; D uncertain. Trimming shortened V by 1 base and J by 1 base, and 12 bases separated the two germline ends. The CDR3 has 15 amino acids. CDR1 and CDR2 from the germline V gene are GTSNPN and SVGIG (reference sequence). The CDR3 protein is CAWSAASVRTDTQYF. CDR3 in DNA: TGTGCCTGGAGTGCGGCTAGTGTACGCACAGATACGCAGTATTTT.

The chain combines TRBV29-1 with TRBJ2-2; 9 bases match TRBD2. Losses at the gene ends were 5 bases for V and 6 bases for J; bases not matched to a gene: 13. The germline V gene encodes CDR1 SQVTM and CDR2 ANQGSEA. This CDR3 region has 16 residues. CDR3 region: CSVIAGATRGAGELFF. CDR3 sequence (DNA): TGCAGCGTTATAGCGGGAGCAACTAGGGGCGCCGGGGAGCTGTTTTTT.

This clone occurred a few times. The chain combines TRBV16 with TRBJ1-1; weak D call: TRBD1 (5 bases). The germline V and J ends were trimmed by 5 bases and 5 bases, with 15 bases remaining between them. The CDR3 spans 14 residues. CDR1 KGHSY and CDR2 FQNENV come from the germline V gene. DNA of the CDR3: TGTGCCAGCAGCTCGTGGACAAGTGGAACTGAAGCTTTCTTT. This gives the protein CASSSWTSGTEAFF.

This clone appeared once. The gene calls are TRBV25-1 and TRBJ1-2; a possible D gene is TRBD1 (6 bases). The V and J ends lost 4 bases and 8 bases respectively, with 20 bases between them. The CDR3 runs to 15 residues. Per the germline V gene, CDR1 is MGHDK and CDR2 is SYGVNS. As DNA, the CDR3 is TGTGCCAGCAGTGGAGGGGGGGTCCAGGGACGCGGCTACACCTTC. Its translation is CASSGGGVQGRGYTF.

This clone was observed a handful of times. This sequence joins TRBV19 and TRBJ2-6; a weak D match, TRBD1 (6 bases). V lost 9 bases to trimming and J lost 0 bases, with 18 bases between them. The CDR3 length is 17 residues. In germline, CDR1 is LNHDA, CDR2 SQIVND (reference sequence). DNA of the CDR3: TGTGCCAGCGACCCAACAGGGCTTCTCTCTGGGGCCAACGTCCTGACTTTC. Translated, it gives CASDPTGLLSGANVLTF.

This clone was found a few times. The chain carries TRBV10-3 and TRBJ1-2; the D gene is possibly TRBD1 (5 bases). Trimming left V 11 bases short and J 5 bases short, with 15 bases between. The CDR3 runs 12 residues. Looked up from germline, CDR1 is ENHRY and CDR2 is SYGVKD. CDR3 coding DNA: TGTGCCTTTTGGACACAGGAGTATGGCTACACCTTC. Amino acids: CAFWTQEYGYTF.

The J gene is TRBJ2-1, the V gene TRBV7-2, with 7 bases that match TRBD1. Germline CDR1 and CDR2: SGHTA and FQGNSA. This CDR3 spans 15 amino acids. After removal of 5 bases from V and 5 bases from J, the junction contained 9 bases not matched to a gene. In DNA form, the CDR3 reads TGTGCCAGCAGCCTGACCGGGACAGCGAACAATGAGCAGTTCTTC. Encoded protein: CASSLTGTANNEQFF.

This clone showed up just a few times. The genes are TRBV28 and TRBJ1-1; maybe TRBD1 (5 bases). CDR3 size: 14 residues. Germline CDR1 MDHEN, CDR2 SYDVKM. V was shortened by 7 bases and J by 0 bases, with 12 bases between the two germline ends. Here the CDR3 DNA reads TGTGCCAGCACCCCGACAGTGATGAACACTGAAGCTTTCTTT. Encoded protein: CASTPTVMNTEAFF. Together with reference TRBV28 and TRBJ1-1, the CDR3 gives the full variable domain: DVKVTQSSRYLVKRTGEKVFLECVQDMDHENMFWYRQDPGLGLRLIYFSYDVKMKEKGDIPEGYSVSREKKERFSLILESASTNQTSMYLCASTPTVMNTEAFFGQGTRLTVV.

This clone turned up a few times. This sequence joins TRBV27 and TRBJ1-1; TRBD1 matches at 8 bases. The V segment lost 7 bases and the J segment 5 bases; nucleotides outside the gene matches: 12. The CDR3 contains 15 residues. Germline V lookup: CDR1 MNHEY, CDR2 SMNVEV (reference sequence). Here the CDR3 reads CASKLTGGSRTEAFF. CDR3 nucleotide sequence: TGTGCCAGCAAACTCACAGGGGGAAGTCGGACTGAAGCTTTCTTT.

The chain combines TRBV5-6 with TRBJ2-3; D is possibly TRBD2 (6 bases). Trimming shortened V by 2 bases and J by 2 bases, and 18 bases separated the two germline ends. The germline CDR1 and CDR2 sequences are SGHDT and YYEEEE. The CDR3 runs to 17 residues. The CDR3 nucleotides read TGTGCCAGCAGCTTCTCAGTGCCGGAGGGTTACACAGATACGCAGTATTTT. Translating it yields CASSFSVPEGYTDTQYF.

The chain links TRBV4-2 to TRBJ2-7; 8 bases line up with TRBD1. The CDR3 covers 14 residues. Germline CDR1 and CDR2: LGHNA and YNFKEQ. V dropped 4 bases and J dropped 3; count of bases not matched to a gene: 5. The CDR3 nucleotides are TGTGCCAGCAGCCCCTGGGACAGGAACTACGAGCAGTACTTC. Translated: CASSPWDRNYEQYF.

V is TRBV7-2 and J is TRBJ2-1; possible D gene TRBD2, 5 bases. V was pared by 5 bases and J by 4 bases, with 15 bases between. CDR3 length: 15 residues. Germline loops: CDR1 SGHTA, CDR2 FQGNSA. The CDR3 spells CASSPRSTGYNEQFF. The CDR3, as DNA: TGTGCCAGCAGCCCACGTTCGACGGGATACAATGAGCAGTTCTTC.

This sequence joins TRBV27 and TRBJ1-2; D is unresolved. Trimming left V 2 bases short and J 1 base short, with 8 bases between. The CDR3 has 14 residues. Germline V gene data show CDR1 as MNHEY and CDR2 as SMNVEV (reference sequence). In nucleotides, the CDR3 is TGTGCCAGCAGTTTAGTGGGGAGTAACTATGGCTACACCTTC. Protein sequence: CASSLVGSNYGYTF.

The V gene is TRBV6-1, the J gene TRBJ1-4; TRBD1 agrees at 7 bases. From germline, CDR1 is MNHNS and CDR2 SASEGT. Trimming cost V 1 base and J 4 bases; bases outside gene matches: 0. The CDR3 is made up of 14 amino acids. The CDR3 coding sequence is TGTGCCAGCAGTGAAGACAGGGGTAATGAAAAACTGTTTTTT. Its translation: CASSEDRGNEKLFF.